One sample yielded the 17 T cell receptor beta chains listed below, sequenced in a study of T cells expressing NK-cell markers (dated by TCRdb to the early 2020s). Preparation of the library involved 5' RACE. The sample was run on an Illumina HiSeq 2000. TCRdb reprocessed the reads and lists each CDR3 protein sequence as a single entry, with no DNA. The sample's clone listing holds 200,000 to 300,000 distinct CDR3 sequences. The ten largest make up approximately 0.39% of the sample. Source material: blood T cells: a sorted CD56 or NKG2C T cell subset, CD4+ or CD8+ T cells, or bulk PBMC T cells (not recorded which). The receptors come from a man aged 18 to 35 in good health. Donor details come from another sample of the same person, matched by shared clones.

The chain joins TRBV12-3 or TRBV12-4 to TRBJ2-7; the TCRdb D gene call, TRBD2, has no DNA to confirm it. The CDR3 consists of 11 residues. This CDR3 reads CASGLTSGQYF.

This rearrangement joins TRBV14 to TRBJ2-4; TCRdb designates TRBD1, a call that cannot be tested without DNA. The CDR3 runs 17 residues. In germline, CDR1 is SGHDN, CDR2 FVKESK. The CDR3 loop reads CASSHGGIKLAKNIQYF.

The chain combines TRBV11-2 with TRBJ1-3; TCRdb names TRBD1, which stays unverified in the absence of DNA. CDR1 and CDR2 from the germline V gene are SGHAT and FQNNGV. This CDR3 contains 14 residues. The CDR3 reads CASGAGLGGNTIYF.

The chain combines TRBV20-1 with TRBJ2-5; TCRdb picks TRBD2, but there is no DNA to check that call. This CDR3 is built from 15 residues. Germline V gene data show CDR1 as DFQATT and CDR2 as SNEGSKA (reference sequence). The CDR3 loop reads CSARSLAGDQETQYF.

The chain combines TRBV7-8 with TRBJ2-5. CDR1 is SGHVS and CDR2 is FQNEAQ in the germline V gene. The CDR3 extends over 14 amino acids. The CDR3 reads CASSLLDAQETQYF.

This sequence joins TRBV5-1 and TRBJ2-1. Germline V gives CDR1 SGHRS, CDR2 YFSETQ. This CDR3 contains 15 residues. This CDR3 reads CASSLSGSSYNEQFF.

The chain is built from TRBV5-5 and TRBJ2-1; TCRdb picks TRBD1, but there is no DNA to check that call. The CDR3 runs 17 residues. Per the germline V gene, CDR1 is SGHKS and CDR2 is YYEKEE (reference sequence). The chain's CDR3 is CASSLGGREEGHNEQFF.

This chain uses TRBV29-1 with TRBJ2-2; absent DNA, TCRdb's TRBD2 call cannot be checked. Germline V gene data show CDR1 as SQVTM and CDR2 as ANQGSEA. The CDR3 sequence is 14 residues long. The CDR3 spells CSVSPRGNTGELFF.

The chain is built from TRBV5-1 and TRBJ2-3; TCRdb names TRBD1, which stays unverified in the absence of DNA. The CDR3 loop spans 15 amino acids. CDR1 and CDR2 from the germline V gene are SGHRS and YFSETQ. The CDR3: CASSFPGEHTDTQYF.

The chain combines TRBV15 with TRBJ2-6. Germline V gives CDR1 LNHNV, CDR2 YYDKDF (reference sequence). This CDR3 has 16 residues. The CDR3 here is CATSRPQESGANVLTF. Combining the CDR3 with reference TRBV15 and TRBJ2-6 gives the whole variable domain DAMVIQNPRYQVTQFGKPVTLSCSQTLNHNVMYWYQQKSSQAPKLLFHYYDKDFNNEADTPDNFQSRRPNTSFCFLDIRSPGLGDTAMYLCATSRPQESGANVLTFGAGSRLTVL.

The V and J genes are TRBV7-2 and TRBJ2-5. Germline V gene sequence: CDR1 SGHTA, CDR2 FQGNSA. CDR3 length: 14 residues. CDR3 protein: CVSSLGRRQETQYF.

The chain couples TRBV6-1 to TRBJ2-1; TCRdb calls TRBD2, which cannot be checked without DNA. The CDR3 loop spans 13 amino acids. CDR1 and CDR2 (germline): MNHNS, SASEGT. CDR3 region: CASSPTSGRSQFF.

Here the CDR3 reads CASIRQPDIGNTIYF. The chain links TRBV2 to TRBJ1-3. Germline CDR1 SNHLY, CDR2 FYNNEI. The CDR3 consists of 15 residues.

The V and J genes are TRBV24-1 and TRBJ2-3; no DNA is available, so the TRBD1 call from TCRdb remains unchecked. The germline gives CDR1 KGHDR, CDR2 SFDVKD. This CDR3 contains 17 residues. CDR3 amino acids: CATSDPTDRGPGDTQYF.

The chain joins TRBV20-1 to TRBJ2-3; there is no DNA to check the TCRdb D call of TRBD2. The CDR3 contains 16 residues. CDR1 is DFQATT and CDR2 is SNEGSKA in the germline V gene (reference sequence). CDR3 protein: CSARDEVAGAADTQYF.

The V call is TRBV20-1, the J call TRBJ2-7; TCRdb's D gene call, TRBD1, goes unchecked for lack of DNA. The CDR3 is 15 residues long. CDR1 DFQATT and CDR2 SNEGSKA come from the germline V gene (reference sequence). The CDR3 protein is CSAGFPGVGFDEQYF.

The rearrangement links TRBV6-5 to TRBJ1-5; with no DNA, the TCRdb D assignment of TRBD1 cannot be verified. This CDR3 contains 16 residues. Germline V gene data show CDR1 as MNHEY and CDR2 as SVGAGI. This CDR3 reads CASSTRRDGLNQPQHF.